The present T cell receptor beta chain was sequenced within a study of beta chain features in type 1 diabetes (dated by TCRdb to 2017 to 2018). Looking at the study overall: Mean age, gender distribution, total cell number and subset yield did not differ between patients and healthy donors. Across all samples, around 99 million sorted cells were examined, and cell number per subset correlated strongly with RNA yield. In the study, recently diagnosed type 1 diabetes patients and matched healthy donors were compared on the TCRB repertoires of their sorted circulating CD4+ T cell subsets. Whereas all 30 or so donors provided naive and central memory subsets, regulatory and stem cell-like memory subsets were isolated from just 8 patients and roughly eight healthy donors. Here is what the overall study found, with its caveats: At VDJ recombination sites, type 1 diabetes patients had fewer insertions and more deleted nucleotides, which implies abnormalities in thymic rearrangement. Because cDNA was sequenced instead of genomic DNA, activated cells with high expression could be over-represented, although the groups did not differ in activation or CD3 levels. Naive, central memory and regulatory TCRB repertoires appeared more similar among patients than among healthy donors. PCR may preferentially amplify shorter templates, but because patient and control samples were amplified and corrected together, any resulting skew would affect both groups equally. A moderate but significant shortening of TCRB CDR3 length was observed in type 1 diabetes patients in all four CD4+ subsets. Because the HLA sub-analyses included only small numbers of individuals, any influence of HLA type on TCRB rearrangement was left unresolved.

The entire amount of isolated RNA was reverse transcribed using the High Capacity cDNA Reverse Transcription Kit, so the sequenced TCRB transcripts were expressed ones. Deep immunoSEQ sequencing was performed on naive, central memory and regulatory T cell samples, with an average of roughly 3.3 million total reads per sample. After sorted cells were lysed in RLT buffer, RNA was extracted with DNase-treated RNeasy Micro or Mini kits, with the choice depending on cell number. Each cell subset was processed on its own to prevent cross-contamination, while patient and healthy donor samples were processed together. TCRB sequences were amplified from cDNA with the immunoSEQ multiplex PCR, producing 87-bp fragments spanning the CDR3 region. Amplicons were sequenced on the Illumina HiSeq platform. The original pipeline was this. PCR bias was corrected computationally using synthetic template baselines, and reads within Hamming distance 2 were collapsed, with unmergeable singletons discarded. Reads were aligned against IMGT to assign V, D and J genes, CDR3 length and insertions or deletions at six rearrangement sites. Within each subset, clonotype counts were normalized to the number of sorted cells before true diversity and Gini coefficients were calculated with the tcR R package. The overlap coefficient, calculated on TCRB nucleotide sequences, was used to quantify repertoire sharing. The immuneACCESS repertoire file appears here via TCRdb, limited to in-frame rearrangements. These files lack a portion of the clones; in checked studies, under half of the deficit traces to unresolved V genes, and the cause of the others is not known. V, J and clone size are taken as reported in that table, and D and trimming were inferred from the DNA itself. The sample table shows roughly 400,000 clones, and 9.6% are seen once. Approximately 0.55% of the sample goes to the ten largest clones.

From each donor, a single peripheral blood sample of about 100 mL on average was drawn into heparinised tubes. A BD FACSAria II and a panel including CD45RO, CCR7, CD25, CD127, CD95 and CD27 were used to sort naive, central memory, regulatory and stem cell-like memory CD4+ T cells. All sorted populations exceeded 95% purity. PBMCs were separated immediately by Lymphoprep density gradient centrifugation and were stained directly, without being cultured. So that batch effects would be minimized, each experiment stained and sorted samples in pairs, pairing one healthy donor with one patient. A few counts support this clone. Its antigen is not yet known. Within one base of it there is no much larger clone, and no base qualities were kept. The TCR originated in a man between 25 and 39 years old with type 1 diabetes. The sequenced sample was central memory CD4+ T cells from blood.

The sequenced DNA is TGTGCCAGCAGTTACTCTGGGGGAGATATAGAAAAACTGTTTTTT. It translates as CASSYSGGDIEKLFF. This chain joins TRBV6-6 to TRBJ1-4; the best D guess is TRBD1, with 5 bases matching. As encoded in the germline V gene (reference sequence), CDR1 is MNHNY while CDR2 is SVGAGI. The cysteine opens and the phenylalanine closes a CDR3 of 15 amino acids. This entry keeps only the CDR3 DNA: 45 bases, framed from base 1. V was cut back by 0 bases and J by 8 bases, leaving a gap of 13 bases between them.